A single sample gave rise to the 32 T cell receptor beta chains below, sequenced in a study of cytomegalovirus exposure and HLA in healthy donors. PCR employed 60 Vbeta and 13 Jbeta primers. The assay was immunoSEQ multiplex PCR, and TCRdb's table has in-frame clones only and misses some. The sample lists under 200,000 clones; under 90% were seen once. The sequencing input was PBMCs. The receptors derive from a man aged 25-45 years in good health and CMV-seronegative.

With regard to this clone: One junction end does not reproduce the germline sequence, and a read error may be involved. The chain is built from TRBV5-8 and TRBJ2-3; 7 bases align to TRBD1. The CDR3 runs 14 residues. Germline V gene sequence: CDR1 SGHTS, CDR2 YDEGEE. CDR3 DNA: TGTGCCAGCAGCTTGGAAATAGGGACAGATACGCAGTGTTTT. Residues: CASSLEIGTDTQCF.

The J gene is TRBJ1-1, the V gene TRBV28, with no clear D. Per germline, CDR1 MDHEN and CDR2 SYDVKM. CDR3 size: 14 residues. V was cut by 3 bases and J by 4 bases, with 12 bases left in between. The CDR3 coding sequence is TGTGCCAGCAGTTTCGGACTGCCCGGCACTGAAGCTTTCTTT. This gives the protein CASSFGLPGTEAFF.

The V gene is TRBV28, the J gene TRBJ1-2, with TRBD1 as a possible D gene (6 bases). Germline lookup yields CDR1 MDHEN and CDR2 SYDVKM. V was pared by 5 bases and J by 5 bases, with 6 bases between. This CDR3 contains 11 residues. The CDR3 DNA reads TGTGCCAGCAGTGGACAGTATGGCTACACCTTC. Protein: CASSGQYGYTF.

V gene TRBV30 combines with J gene TRBJ2-7; TRBD2 might be the D (5 bases). This CDR3 contains 13 residues. CDR1 GTSNPN and CDR2 SVGIG come from the germline V gene (reference sequence). The V gene lost 0 bases and the J gene lost 1 base, with 7 bases spanning the gap. The CDR3 DNA is TGTGCCTGGAGTGTACAGCGGTCCTACGAGCAGTACTTC. Amino acid sequence: CAWSVQRSYEQYF. Full variable domain (missing parts from reference TRBV30 and TRBJ2-7): SQTIHQWPATLVQPVGSPLSLECTVEGTSNPNLYWYRQAAGRGLQLLFYSVGIGQISSEVPQNLSASRPQDRQFILSSKKLLLSDSGFYLCAWSVQRSYEQYFGPGTRLTVT.

This clone was seen more than once but under ten times. The genes are TRBV28 and TRBJ1-4, with a possible D match to TRBD1 (6 bases). Germline CDR1 reads MDHEN; CDR2 reads SYDVKM. V lost 6 bases, J lost 5 bases, and 10 bases lay in between. The CDR3 contains 13 residues. CDR3 DNA: TGTGCCAGCAGGGGAAGGGGGAATGAAAAACTGTTTTTT. Protein sequence: CASRGRGNEKLFF.

The chain employs TRBV19 and TRBJ2-3, with D perhaps TRBD2 (6 bases). V dropped 3 bases and J dropped 10 bases, with 17 bases sitting between them. From germline, CDR1 is LNHDA and CDR2 SQIVND (reference sequence). The CDR3 is made up of 14 amino acids. The CDR3 nucleotides are TGTGCCAGTAGTATCCGGCGGGATAGTAGTGCGCAGTATTTT. Protein: CASSIRRDSSAQYF.

This chain joins TRBV19 and TRBJ1-1; perhaps TRBD1 as D (5 bases). Germline V gene lookup returns CDR1 LNHDA and CDR2 SQIVND (reference sequence). This CDR3 comprises 14 residues. V was cut by 6 bases and J by 4 bases, with 15 bases left in between. The CDR3 spells CASRLFGGSTEAFF. In DNA, the CDR3 is TGTGCCAGTAGACTCTTTGGGGGGAGCACTGAAGCTTTCTTT. Together with reference TRBV19 and TRBJ1-1, the CDR3 gives the full variable domain: DGGITQSPKYLFRKEGQNVTLSCEQNLNHDAMYWYRQDPGQGLRLIYYSQIVNDFQKGDIAEGYSVSREKKESFPLTVTSAQKNPTAFYLCASRLFGGSTEAFFGQGTRLTVV.

This clone was observed a few times. V and J are TRBV6-5 and TRBJ2-7; D might be TRBD1 (5 bases). There are 14 residues in the CDR3. Trimming cost V 10 bases and J 0 bases, with 16 bases left between them. Germline V lookup: CDR1 MNHEY, CDR2 SVGAGI. CDR3 in DNA: TGTGCCACCTTCGACAGTTACGGCTCCTACGAGCAGTACTTC. It encodes CATFDSYGSYEQYF.

The V and J genes are TRBV28 and TRBJ1-2; D not certain. V lost 5 bases and J 3 bases, leaving 16 bases between the germline ends. The CDR3 is 15 amino acids. Looked up from germline, CDR1 is MDHEN and CDR2 is SYDVKM. CDR3 residues: CASSLTELDDYGYTF. DNA for the CDR3: TGTGCCAGCAGTCTTACAGAGTTGGATGACTATGGCTACACCTTC.

V gene TRBV30 combines with J gene TRBJ1-6; TRBD1 is a possible D gene (6 bases). The germline V gene encodes CDR1 GTSNPN and CDR2 SVGIG (reference sequence). The CDR3 runs 15 residues. V lost 1 base to trimming and J lost 9 bases, with 16 bases between them. The CDR3 loop reads CAWSALHRAPSPLHF. The DNA of the CDR3 is TGTGCCTGGAGTGCCCTTCACAGGGCCCCTTCACCCCTCCACTTT. The full variable domain, in which reference TRBV30 and TRBJ1-6 provide the parts outside the CDR3, is SQTIHQWPATLVQPVGSPLSLECTVEGTSNPNLYWYRQAAGRGLQLLFYSVGIGQISSEVPQNLSASRPQDRQFILSSKKLLLSDSGFYLCAWSALHRAPSPLHFGNGTRLTVT.

This sequence joins TRBV5-8 and TRBJ1-6; no clear D gene. Germline V CDR1 and CDR2: SGHTS, YDEGEE. V lost 0 bases and J lost 7, with 14 bases in between. CDR3 length: 16 residues. The CDR3 here is CASSLAGGGLNSPLHF. Written as DNA, the CDR3 is TGTGCCAGCAGCTTGGCCGGAGGCGGGTTAAATTCACCCCTCCACTTT.

As regards this clone: At one boundary the junction diverges from the germline segment, which might be a read error. This chain joins TRBV4-3 and TRBJ1-4; D possibly corresponds to TRBD1 (5 bases). The CDR3 extends over 17 amino acids. Germline V gene sequence: CDR1 LGHNA, CDR2 YSLEER. The CDR3 loop reads CASNQVPLDTSNRKLFF. In DNA form, the CDR3 reads TGCGCCAGCAACCAAGTACCCTTGGACACCTCAAACCGAAAACTGTTTTTT.

V gene TRBV7-9 combines with J gene TRBJ2-1; 8 bases fit TRBD2. V dropped 5 bases and J dropped 8; count of bases not matched to a gene: 11. The CDR3 has 15 amino acids. Germline V CDR1 and CDR2: SEHNR, FQNEAQ (reference sequence). The CDR3 DNA follows: TGTGCCAGCAGCCTCAAGGGACTAGGAAATGATGAGCAGTTCTTC. This gives the protein CASSLKGLGNDEQFF.

Comments on this clone: This may stem from a read error, because a much larger clone lies one nucleotide away. The chain joins TRBV7-8 to TRBJ1-1; D gene ambiguous. The CDR3 spans 13 residues. Germline CDR1 reads SGHVS; CDR2 reads FQNEAQ. Trimming cost V 1 base and J 1 base, with 4 bases left between them. CDR3 nucleotides: TGTGCCAGCAGCTTAGACAGGAACACTGAAGCTTTCTTT. It translates to CASSLDRNTEAFF.

V gene TRBV5-5 combines with J gene TRBJ1-5, with TRBD1 as a possible D gene (6 bases). V dropped 0 bases and J dropped 3 bases, with 10 bases sitting between them. CDR3 size: 15 residues. The V gene's germline CDR1 is SGHKS and CDR2 YYEKEE (reference sequence). The CDR3 region has the DNA TGTGCCAGCAGCTTGGACAGGGTCGACAATCAGCCCCAGCATTTT. This gives the protein CASSLDRVDNQPQHF.

The rearrangement links TRBV6-5 to TRBJ1-5; TRBD1 matches 8 bases. The CDR3 extends over 12 amino acids. The germline V gene encodes CDR1 MNHEY and CDR2 SVGAGI. The junction had 1 base not matched to a gene; V was cut back by 6 bases and J by 6 bases. The CDR3, as DNA: TGTGCCAGCAGGACAGGGGTTCAGCCCCAGCATTTT. Protein: CASRTGVQPQHF.

CDR3 amino acids: CATSSSPRGEQFF. The CDR3 DNA reads TGTGCCACCAGCAGTAGCCCTCGCGGTGAGCAGTTCTTC. J is TRBJ2-1 and V is TRBV15; D uncertain. V shed 3 bases and J shed 9 bases, with 12 bases lying between them. There are 13 residues in the CDR3. CDR1 and CDR2 from the germline V gene are LNHNV and YYDKDF (reference sequence). Full variable domain (missing parts from reference TRBV15 and TRBJ2-1): DAMVIQNPRYQVTQFGKPVTLSCSQTLNHNVMYWYQQKSSQAPKLLFHYYDKDFNNEADTPDNFQSRRPNTSFCFLDIRSPGLGDTAMYLCATSSSPRGEQFFGPGTRLTVL.

There are a few counts of this clone. This sequence joins TRBV6-5 and TRBJ2-1; 9 bases agree with TRBD2. This CDR3 contains 14 residues. The J segment lost 4 bases and the V segment lost 7 bases, leaving 5 bases of the junction unmatched. In germline, CDR1 is MNHEY, CDR2 SVGAGI. CDR3 sequence reads: CASKTSGSYNEQFF. CDR3 bases: TGTGCCAGCAAGACTAGCGGATCTTACAATGAGCAGTTCTTC.

CDR3 sequence: CATAGDRGINGELFF. Here the CDR3 DNA reads TGTGCCACCGCAGGGGACAGGGGGATTAACGGGGAGCTGTTTTTT. V and J are TRBV10-3 and TRBJ2-2; 11 bases fit TRBD1. The CDR3 sequence is 15 residues long. V shed 10 bases, J shed 7 bases, and the junction held 11 bases outside the gene matches. Germline CDR1 and CDR2: ENHRY and SYGVKD.

This chain joins TRBV19 and TRBJ2-1; TRBD2 agrees at 9 bases. Germline loops: CDR1 LNHDA, CDR2 SQIVND (reference sequence). The V segment lost 1 base and the J segment 6 bases; nucleotides outside the gene matches: 4. The CDR3 runs 15 residues. The CDR3 reads CASSIASGAPNEQFF. The CDR3 nucleotides read TGTGCCAGTAGTATAGCTAGCGGGGCCCCCAATGAGCAGTTCTTC.

Regarding this clone: An end of the junction does not agree with germline; a read error may underlie this. Other DNA sequences in the same sample also yield this CDR3. This chain uses TRBV6-1 with TRBJ2-1, with 13 positions matching TRBD2. This CDR3 has 15 residues. Looked up from germline, CDR1 is MNHNS and CDR2 is SASEGT. As DNA, the CDR3 is TGCGCCAGCAGTGAAAGGACTAGCGGGGGCTCTGAGCAGTTCTTC. Protein product: CASSERTSGGSEQFF.

The V gene is TRBV6-5, the J gene TRBJ1-2; the D is unclear. The germline V gene encodes CDR1 MNHEY and CDR2 SVGAGI. The ends were cut back, 2 bases at V and 4 bases at J, with 8 bases in the middle. CDR3 length: 13 amino acids. DNA for the CDR3: TGTGCCAGCAGTTACAAACAGCTCTATGGCTACACCTTC. Protein sequence: CASSYKQLYGYTF.

This rearrangement joins TRBV9 to TRBJ2-3; 10 positions agree with TRBD2. Germline CDR1 SGDLS, CDR2 YYNGEE. J gave up 0 bases and V 0 bases, and 7 bases lay outside the gene matches. This CDR3 region has 18 residues. CDR3 sequence reads: CASSVASGRASSTDTQYF. CDR3 coding DNA: TGTGCCAGCAGCGTAGCTAGCGGGAGAGCCTCTAGCACAGATACGCAGTATTTT.

The chain employs TRBV5-1 and TRBJ2-4, with a weak D call TRBD2 (6 bases). V dropped 2 bases and J dropped 10 bases, with 16 bases sitting between them. The CDR3 is 14 amino acids. Per germline, CDR1 SGHRS and CDR2 YFSETQ. The CDR3 reads CASSFGPTSGIQYF. DNA for the CDR3: TGCGCCAGCAGCTTTGGGCCGACGAGCGGGATTCAGTACTTC.

The CDR3 spells CASSYDGGLNEKLFF. The CDR3 bases are TGTGCCAGCAGTTACGACGGAGGGCTTAATGAAAAACTGTTTTTT. The chain combines TRBV6-6 with TRBJ1-4; D unclear. The germline gives CDR1 MNHNY, CDR2 SVGAGI (reference sequence). Trimming left V 2 bases short and J 4 bases short, with 11 bases between. This CDR3 has 15 amino acids.

The CDR3 spells CASASGGAYDEQYF. CDR3 bases: TGTGCCAGCGCCTCAGGGGGCGCCTACGACGAGCAGTACTTC. The V and J genes are TRBV6-5 and TRBJ2-7; 8 bases are a match to TRBD1. This CDR3 spans 14 amino acids. The V segment lost 8 bases and the J segment 5 bases; nucleotides outside the gene matches: 11. Germline values: CDR1 MNHEY, CDR2 SVGAGI.

This clone was seen a few times. The chain couples TRBV18 to TRBJ1-2, with D possibly being TRBD1 (6 bases). The germline CDR1 and CDR2 sequences are KGHSH and LQKENI. The CDR3 is 14 amino acids. V lost 2 bases, J lost 6 bases, and 13 bases lay in between. CDR3 loop: CASSPNRAGDGYTF. The CDR3 DNA is TGTGCCAGCTCACCAAACAGGGCCGGGGATGGCTACACCTTC.

The gene calls are TRBV11-3 and TRBJ1-4; no reliable D call. CDR1 is SGHNT and CDR2 is YENEEA in the germline V gene. V gave up 5 bases and J gave up 8 bases, with 6 bases separating them. This CDR3 comprises 11 residues. The CDR3 spells CASSPGEKLFF. The CDR3, as DNA: TGTGCCAGCAGCCCCGGGGAAAAACTGTTTTTT.

J is TRBJ1-1 and V is TRBV11-2; no clear D. V lost 0 bases, J lost 7 bases, and 6 bases lay in between. CDR1 is SGHAT and CDR2 is FQNNGV in the germline V gene. The CDR3 loop spans 12 amino acids. The CDR3 spells CASSLDGSEAFF. In DNA form, the CDR3 reads TGTGCCAGCAGCTTAGATGGCAGTGAAGCTTTCTTT.

The rearrangement joins TRBV15 to TRBJ1-4, with a possible D match to TRBD1 (5 bases). CDR1 is LNHNV and CDR2 is YYDKDF in the germline V gene (reference sequence). V shed 0 bases and J shed 15 bases, with 14 bases lying between them. The CDR3 covers 13 residues. CDR3 in amino acids: CATSREGRSEMFF. In DNA, the CDR3 is TGTGCCACCAGCAGAGAGGGGCGGTCTGAGATGTTTTTT.

The V and J genes are TRBV27 and TRBJ2-7; 12 bases are shared with TRBD2. This CDR3 is 15 amino acids long. The V gene end was trimmed by 5 bases and the J gene end by 0 bases; junction bases not matched to a gene: 2. CDR1 and CDR2 from the germline V gene are MNHEY and SMNVEV (reference sequence). The DNA of the CDR3 is TGTGCCAGCAGTCTAGCGGGAGGGCCCTCCTACGAGCAGTACTTC. This encodes CASSLAGGPSYEQYF.

The chain carries TRBV18 and TRBJ1-1, with 7 bases fitting TRBD1. V shed 3 bases and J 11 bases; nucleotides not matched to a gene: 9. This CDR3 spans 13 amino acids. Germline CDR1 KGHSH, CDR2 LQKENI. In DNA, the CDR3 is TGTGCCAGCTCACCGCTTGAGACAGGGCGGGCTTTCTTT. It specifies CASSPLETGRAFF.